This TCR beta chain was recovered during a study of molecular identifiers for immune sequencing clone quantification. Overall study context: The replicate experiment used RNA from approximately 20,000 or 100,000 naive CD8 cells. This RNA was split into five aliquots, and four of them were sequenced.

TCRdb re-derived calls from the PCR reads in MiXCR, one entry per CDR3 protein. Of about half a million distinct CDR3 sequences listed, 20% to 25% were seen once; the top ten hold about 0.8%. The CDR3 is 15 residues long. CDR1 is DFQATT and CDR2 is SNEGSKA in the germline V gene (reference sequence). V shed 1 base and J 3 bases; nucleotides not matched to a gene: 5. This clonotype was counted many times. The authors gated naive CD8 T cells as CD8+CD4-CCR7+CD45RA+ for sorting. The sequence was obtained from a human donor in good health. Some libraries in this study had Jurkat cell RNA spiked in. V gene TRBV20-1 combines with J gene TRBJ2-2; 7 bases line up with TRBD1. The specimen sequenced was naive CD8+ T cells from blood, with Jurkat cell RNA spiked in. Subset: FACS-sorted CD8+CD4-CCR7+CD45RA+ naive T cells. Here the CDR3 reads CSARVSGGYTGELFF. CDR3 nucleotides: TGCAGTGCTAGAGTCTCAGGGGGATACACCGGGGAGCTGTTTTTT.